This T cell receptor beta chain was captured by sequencing in a study of cytomegalovirus exposure and HLA in healthy donors (dated by TCRdb to about 2017). Study-level background: In an earlier analysis of approximately 640 of the donors, about 270 Gb of sequence data and 120 million or so unique TCR beta sequences from about 179 million T cells were reported. Roughly 300 gigabases of sequencing data and 91 million or so unique TCR sequences made up an early release that covered over 550 HLA-typed donors. Among the roughly 400 genotyped donors, about 83% belonged to the genetic ancestry cluster associated with self-reported Caucasian donors. The study was designed to test whether signatures of past pathogen exposure could be identified by cataloging public T cell receptors. Using immunosequencing, the study profiled T cell repertoires from about 650 subjects and related those repertoires to cytomegalovirus serostatus. In addition to the first cohort of roughly 670 subjects, a separate validation cohort of about 120 different subjects was used. To predict cytomegalovirus infection status, the study combined high-throughput TCR immunosequencing, statistical association of individual TCRs with disease status, and machine learning. A later analysis re-examined previously published TCR beta repertoires from more than 550 donors and added high-resolution HLA genotyping to investigate patterns of TCR occurrence. In the later analysis, no new phenotypic data were used to find candidate immune exposures; instead, reliance was placed on TCR beta sequences and their occurrence across donors. In an earlier analysis of over 550 of the donors, high-throughput TCR beta sequencing was used to judge whether each TCR beta V gene segment behaved as functional or pseudogenic. Donor age, sex, ethnicity and CMV serostatus were collected together with the repertoire data. In a later genetic analysis, genome-wide SNP genotypes for about 55% of the roughly 670 donors were used, and that subset was treated as a discovery cohort. All discovery cohort repertoires had been generated on a single sequencing platform. Both class I and class II loci were covered by HLA typing, at four-digit resolution. Typing coverage differed by locus: A, B, C, DRB1 and DQB1 were typed in about 620-630 donors, DQA1 in roughly 500, DPA1 in 600 to 610, and DPB1 in 400 to 490. A handful of DR-DQ haplotypes were handled as single units for association and clustering because linkage in the cohort was strong. On average, around 200,000 unique TCR beta nucleotide sequences were sequenced per donor among a few hundred genotyped donors of the cohort, with around 19% of those sequences being non-productive. Study-wide findings and limitations: In a later analysis, most CMV-associated TCR beta chains were found to appear HLA-restricted, with HLA associations seemingly driven largely by CMV exposure. A later genetic analysis associated a missense DCLRE1C variant with V-gene and J-gene trimming of TCR beta chains, and an independent cohort replicated the association. Because some donors lacked HLA typing at each locus, the association tests relied only on the typed subset. Immune exposure information for the cohort was limited to CMV serostatus. In a later analysis, around 15,000 TCR beta sequences were associated with specific HLA alleles at a false discovery rate of 0.05. Because counts were too low, more than 15 rarely observed V segments, including chromosome 9 orphons, were left out of the earlier analysis of approximately 580 of the donors. Only TCR beta chains were sequenced in this cohort, and the absence of alpha or paired-chain data limited detectable features. A later analysis found that HLA-associated TCR beta chains were more clonally expanded and had lower generation probabilities than equally common non-associated chains. Strong co-occurrence of HLA alleles, especially DR and DQ, made assigning TCR associations to individual alleles difficult. A group of highly shared sequence variants was considered likely to be a technical artifact of the sequencing pipeline. According to a later analysis, parvovirus B19, influenza, CMV and Epstein-Barr virus appeared linked to several top co-occurrence clusters. According to a later analysis, TCR association rates differed among HLA loci, with DRB1 alleles showing the most associated TCRs and HLA-C alleles showing the fewest. The classifier was reported to diagnose cytomegalovirus status with high specificity and sensitivity in both the original cohort and the validation cohort. A few of the identified cytomegalovirus-associated TCR beta chains were confirmed in vitro to be specific for cytomegalovirus antigens. Roughly uniform sequencing depth across donors was assumed in presence/absence analyses, although this assumption may not hold. Across donors, most TCR sequences were observed very rarely, whereas some public TCRs were present in many individuals. The authors suggested that the approach could potentially be extended to other disease states and immunological phenotypes. An earlier analysis of around 600 of the donors showed that most TCR beta V segments appeared in productive rearrangements either about 90% or about 30% of the time, which broadly matched IMGT annotations. In a later genetic analysis, fewer N-insertions in productive TCRs were reported among donors in an Asian-associated ancestry cluster than the roughly 640-donor mean. A further reported finding was that TCR beta sequences accurately predicted the HLA-A and HLA-B alleles for most subjects in the first cohort. The study listed 150 to 200 TCR beta chains as associated with cytomegalovirus. Some IMGT-functional V segments, including TRBV6-2 and TRBV6-3, could not be told apart with the 87-base-pair reads, so those segments were excluded. Correlated functional status among segregating V segments might reflect linkage disequilibrium, but an unknown experimental factor could not be ruled out.

The library was produced with the immunoSEQ multiplex PCR assay. A mixture of 60 forward primers for TCR Vbeta segments and 13 reverse primers for TCR Jbeta segments was used in the multiplex PCR. The CDR3 region of rearranged TCR beta genes was amplified from genomic DNA by a multiplex PCR assay. The Illumina HiSeq System was used to sequence the amplified TCR beta libraries as 87-base-pair reads. Processing in the source paper ran as follows. In a later analysis, 77 million or so unique TCR beta chains were counted across the 650 to 700 repertoires, and about 9.9 million of these chains were shared by at least two donors. Raw reads were error-corrected and collapsed into unique sequences by a nearest-neighbor algorithm in which closely related sequences were merged to remove PCR and sequencing errors. CDR3 sequences were aligned to IMGT reference sequences to assign V, D and J gene segments. For a sequence to be retained, at least a six-nucleotide match to both a V gene segment and a J gene segment was required. Rearrangements were classified as productive when the CDR3 lacked stop codons and remained in frame with V and J, and all other rearrangements were classified as non-productive. CDR3 was defined by IMGT convention, running from the second conserved V-encoded cysteine to the conserved J-encoded phenylalanine. In an earlier analysis of 587 of the donors, sequences lacking an unambiguous match to a single V gene segment were excluded. In an earlier analysis of around 600 of the donors, V segments were called functional above 56.7% productive rearrangements and were called segregating when the between-donor standard deviation exceeded 5%. To diagnose cytomegalovirus status from the catalog of TCR beta chain sequences, a statistical classification framework was built. V and J gene assignment, in a later analysis, came from comparing TCR nucleotide sequences with IMGT/GENE-DB human TR gene sequences. Using the TCRdist pipeline, a later analysis assigned CDR3 sequences along with most-parsimonious VDJ recombination scenarios. In a later analysis, each TCR beta chain was defined by its CDR3 amino acid sequence together with its V-gene family, and reads lacking a unique V-gene family were excluded. As a way to deal with suspected cross-contamination and a sequencing artifact, a later analysis dropped roughly 620 nucleotide sequences that were highly shared and had low generation probability. In a later analysis, a clonal expansion index was calculated for each public chain from normalized within-repertoire ranks of inferred template counts. Generation probabilities in a later analysis came from a VDJ recombination model fitted to out-of-frame rearrangements, and those results were checked against IGoR. Hypergeometric tests were used in a later analysis to score TCR-TCR, TCR-HLA and TCR-CMV co-occurrence, with a repertoire-size bias correction applied to the TCR pairs. In a later analysis, false discovery rates were estimated by permuting HLA or CMV assignments 20 times. In a later analysis, co-occurring TCRs were grouped using DBSCAN, with TCRdist sequence similarity added in when clustering inside HLA-allele-positive subsets. For co-occurrence clustering, repertoires with fewer than 30,000 or more than 120,000 public chains were excluded, along with several repertoires with anomalous nucleotide sharing. Not all clones reach the TCRdb copy of this immuneACCESS table, which keeps in-frame sequences only. Checked studies attribute under half of the gap to unresolved V genes and leave the rest unexplained. V and J calls and clone size come straight from that table; D and trimming were deduced from the DNA. The sample yields around 150,000 clones; roughly 70% were counted once. In total, the top ten clones hold about 2.9% of the sample.

The cohort comprised 550 to 700 healthy bone marrow donors. At the time of sampling, all cohort members were nominally healthy, though unrecorded immune exposures were likely present. The donor was CMV seropositive and belonged to the group of about 290 seropositive cohort members. Each donor provided a peripheral blood sample, and peripheral blood mononuclear cells were used for TCR beta sequencing. Genomic DNA extraction from the blood cell samples was performed with the Qiagen DNeasy Blood Extraction Kit. From cysteine to phenylalanine, the CDR3 is 15 amino acids long. Kept here is only the CDR3 DNA, which spans 45 bases and is read in frame from base 1. CDR1 and CDR2 were assigned from the germline V gene as LGHNA and YSLEER. Trimming costs V 0 bases and J 4 bases, and their ends lie 13 bases apart. Of note for this clone: Its antigen is still unknown. Per-base qualities were not stored, and no clone one base away is much larger.

Sequenced input: PBMCs. Recombination linked TRBV4-3 to TRBJ2-7; TRBD2 could be the D gene, as 6 bases match. The TCR comes from a woman between 40 and 55 years old in good health and CMV-seropositive. CDR3 loop: CASSQDWGGAYEQYF. The DNA sequence follows: TGCGCCAGCAGCCAAGACTGGGGAGGCGCGTACGAGCAGTACTTC.